These 5 T cell receptor beta chains share one sample of origin, sequenced in a study of control samples from healthy donors and cancer patients. The method was immunoSEQ multiplex PCR; TCRdb's version includes in-frame clones alone and lacks a portion of them. The profile shows approximately 140,000 clones, roughly 86% of them singletons. Sequenced material: PBMCs. The receptors here all came from a man between 45 and 60 years old with head and neck cancer.

V usage is TRBV27 and J usage is TRBJ2-3; D not resolved. Germline loops: CDR1 MNHEY, CDR2 SMNVEV (reference sequence). This CDR3 is 10 amino acids long. Trimming removed 6 bases from V and 4 bases from J, with 2 bases in between. In DNA form, the CDR3 reads TGTGCCAGCAGGGCAGATACGCAGTATTTT. Translated: CASRADTQYF.

The rearrangement uses TRBV5-1 and TRBJ2-5; 11 bases align to TRBD2. Trimming cost V 3 bases and J 4 bases; bases outside gene matches: 11. Germline lookup yields CDR1 SGHRS and CDR2 YFSETQ. CDR3 length equals 17 residues. CDR3 protein: CASSSGGTSGRGETQYF. Here the CDR3 DNA reads TGCGCCAGCAGCTCTGGGGGCACTAGCGGGAGAGGAGAGACCCAGTACTTC.

The chain carries TRBV9 and TRBJ2-3, with no clear D. Deletions cut 3 bases from V and 2 bases from J, with 4 bases between. Germline CDR1 and CDR2: SGDLS and YYNGEE. This CDR3 is built from 12 residues. CDR3 protein: CASSADTDTQYF. Written as DNA, the CDR3 is TGTGCCAGCAGCGCAGACACAGATACGCAGTATTTT.

V gene TRBV28 combines with J gene TRBJ2-4; 7 bases fit TRBD1. Germline lookup yields CDR1 MDHEN and CDR2 SYDVKM. The CDR3 has 13 residues. V dropped 7 bases and J dropped 9; count of bases not matched to a gene: 9. CDR3 nucleotide sequence: TGTGCCAGCAAAGGGACAGAAGGTTCCATTCAGTACTTC. This sequence encodes CASKGTEGSIQYF.

The V and J genes are TRBV7-7 and TRBJ2-3; D might be TRBD2 (6 bases). V was shortened by 5 bases and J by 6 bases, with 18 bases between the two germline ends. The CDR3 runs 15 residues. Germline loops: CDR1 SSHAT, CDR2 FNYEAQ (reference sequence). The CDR3: CASSDLGGMVDTQYF. Written as DNA, the CDR3 is TGTGCCAGCAGCGACCTTGGGGGGATGGTGGATACGCAGTATTTT.